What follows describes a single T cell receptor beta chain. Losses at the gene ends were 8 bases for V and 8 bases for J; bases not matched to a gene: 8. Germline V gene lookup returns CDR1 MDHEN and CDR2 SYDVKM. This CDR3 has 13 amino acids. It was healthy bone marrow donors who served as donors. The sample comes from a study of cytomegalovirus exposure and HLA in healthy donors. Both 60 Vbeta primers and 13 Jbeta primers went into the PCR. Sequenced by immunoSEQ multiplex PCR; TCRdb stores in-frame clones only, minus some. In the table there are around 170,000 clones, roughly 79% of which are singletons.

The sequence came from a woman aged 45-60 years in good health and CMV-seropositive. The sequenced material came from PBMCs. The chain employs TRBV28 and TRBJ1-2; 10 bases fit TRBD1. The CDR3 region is CASSQDRGLGYTF. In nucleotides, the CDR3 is TGTGCCAGCTCACAAGACAGGGGGCTAGGCTACACCTTC.